The clone carrying this T cell receptor beta chain has just a few counts. The PCR used 60 Vbeta and 13 Jbeta primers. Here immunoSEQ multiplex PCR was the method, and the copy in TCRdb shows in-frame clones only, minus some. The sample lists 100,000 to 120,000 clones; 80% to 85% were seen once. Trimming removed 8 bases from V and 2 bases from J; junction bases left unmatched: 8. Germline CDR1 is KGHSY and CDR2 is FQNENV. CDR3 length equals 14 residues. These data belong to a study of cytomegalovirus exposure and HLA in healthy donors. The origin of this receptor is a woman aged 60-75 years in good health and CMV-seropositive. V is TRBV16 and J is TRBJ2-7; TRBD2 matches 8 bases. The sequencing input was PBMCs. CDR3 loop: CASQSLAETYEQYF. Written as DNA, the CDR3 is TGTGCCAGCCAATCACTAGCGGAAACCTACGAGCAGTACTTC.